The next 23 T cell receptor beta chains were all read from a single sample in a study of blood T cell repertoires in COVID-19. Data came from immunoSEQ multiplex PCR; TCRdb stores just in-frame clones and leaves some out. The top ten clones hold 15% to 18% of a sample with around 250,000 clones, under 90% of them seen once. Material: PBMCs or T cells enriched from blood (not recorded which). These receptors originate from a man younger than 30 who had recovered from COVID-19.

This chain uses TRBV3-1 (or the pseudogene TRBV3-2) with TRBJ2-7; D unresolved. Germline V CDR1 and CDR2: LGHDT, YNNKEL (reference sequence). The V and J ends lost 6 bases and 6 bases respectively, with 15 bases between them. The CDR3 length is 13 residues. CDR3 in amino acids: CASRSPPGGEQYF. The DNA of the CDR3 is TGTGCCAGCAGATCTCCACCCGGCGGCGAGCAGTACTTC.

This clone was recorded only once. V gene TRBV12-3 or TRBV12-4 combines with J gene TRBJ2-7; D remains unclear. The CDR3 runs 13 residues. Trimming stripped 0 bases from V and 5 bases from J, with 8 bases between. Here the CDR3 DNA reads TGTGCCAGCAGTTTAGCCTACGCCCACGAGCAGTACTTC. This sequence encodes CASSLAYAHEQYF.

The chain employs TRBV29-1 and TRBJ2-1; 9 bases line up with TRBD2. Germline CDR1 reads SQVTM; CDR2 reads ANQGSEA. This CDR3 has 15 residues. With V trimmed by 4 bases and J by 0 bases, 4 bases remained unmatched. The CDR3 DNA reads TGCAGCGTTGTAGCGGGGGATATCTCCTACAATGAGCAGTTCTTC. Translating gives CSVVAGDISYNEQFF.

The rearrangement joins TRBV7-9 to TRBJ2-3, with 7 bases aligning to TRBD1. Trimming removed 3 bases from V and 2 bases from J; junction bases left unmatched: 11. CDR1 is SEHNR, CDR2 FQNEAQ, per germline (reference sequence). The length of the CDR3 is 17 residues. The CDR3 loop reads CASSLGLVDRITDTQYF. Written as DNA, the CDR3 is TGTGCCAGCAGCTTGGGGTTAGTGGACAGGATCACAGATACGCAGTATTTT.

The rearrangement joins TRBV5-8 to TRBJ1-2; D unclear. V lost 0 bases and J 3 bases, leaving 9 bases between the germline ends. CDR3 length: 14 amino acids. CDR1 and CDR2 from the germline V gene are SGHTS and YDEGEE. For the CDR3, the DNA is TGTGCCAGCAGCTTGGCAGGAAACGACTATGGCTACACCTTC. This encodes CASSLAGNDYGYTF.

DNA for the CDR3: TGTGCCAGCATCGACGGTGCAGGGGGGAACACTGAAGCTTTCTTT. Encoded protein: CASIDGAGGNTEAFF. This chain uses TRBV11-2 with TRBJ1-1; 7 bases are shared with TRBD1. The CDR3 spans 15 residues. Germline V gene sequence: CDR1 SGHAT, CDR2 FQNNGV. The V and J ends lost 7 bases and 1 base, in that order; junction bases with no gene match: 9.

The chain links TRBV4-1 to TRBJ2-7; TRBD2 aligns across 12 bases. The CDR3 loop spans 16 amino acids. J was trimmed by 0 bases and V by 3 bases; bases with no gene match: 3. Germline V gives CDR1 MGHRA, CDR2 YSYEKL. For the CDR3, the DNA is TGCGCCAGCAGCCATCCGACTAGCGGGAGCTCCTACGAGCAGTACTTC. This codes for CASSHPTSGSSYEQYF.

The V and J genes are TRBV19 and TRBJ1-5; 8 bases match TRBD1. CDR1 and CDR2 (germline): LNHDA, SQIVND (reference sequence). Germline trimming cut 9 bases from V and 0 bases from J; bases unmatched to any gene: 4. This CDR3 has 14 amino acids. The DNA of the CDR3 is TGTGCCAGCCAGGGGGCGCTTAGCAATCAGCCCCAGCATTTT. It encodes CASQGALSNQPQHF.

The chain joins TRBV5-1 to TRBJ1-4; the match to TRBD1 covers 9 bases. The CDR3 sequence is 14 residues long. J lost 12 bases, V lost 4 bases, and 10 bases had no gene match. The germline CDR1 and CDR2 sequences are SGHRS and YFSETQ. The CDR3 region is CASSAGTGSGELFF. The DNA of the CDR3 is TGCGCCAGCAGCGCCGGGACAGGGAGCGGGGAACTGTTTTTT.

CDR3 sequence reads: CASQLDSYNEKLFF. The CDR3 nucleotides are TGTGCCTCCCAATTGGACAGTTATAATGAAAAACTGTTTTTT. The chain uses TRBV19 and TRBJ1-4, with D perhaps matching TRBD1 (6 bases). This CDR3 comprises 14 residues. Germline V gene lookup returns CDR1 LNHDA and CDR2 SQIVND (reference sequence). Trimming took 11 bases from V and 4 from J, leaving 17 bases between them.

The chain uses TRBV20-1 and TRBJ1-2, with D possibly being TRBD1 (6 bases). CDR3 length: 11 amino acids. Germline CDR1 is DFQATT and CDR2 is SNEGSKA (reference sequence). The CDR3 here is CSGTGTDGYTF. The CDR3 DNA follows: TGCAGCGGAACAGGGACGGATGGCTACACCTTC.

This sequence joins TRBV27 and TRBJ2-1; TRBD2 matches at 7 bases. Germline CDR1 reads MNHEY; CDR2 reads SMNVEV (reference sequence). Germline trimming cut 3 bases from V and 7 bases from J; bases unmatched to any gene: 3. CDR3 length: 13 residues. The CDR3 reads CASSFPGGNEQFF. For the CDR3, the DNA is TGTGCCAGCAGTTTCCCGGGGGGAAATGAGCAGTTCTTC.

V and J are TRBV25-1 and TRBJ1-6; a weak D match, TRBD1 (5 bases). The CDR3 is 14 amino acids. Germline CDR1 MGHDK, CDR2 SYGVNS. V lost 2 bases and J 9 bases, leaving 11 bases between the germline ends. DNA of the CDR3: TGTGCCAGCAGTGAACAGGGAATATTTTCACCCCTCCACTTT. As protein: CASSEQGIFSPLHF.

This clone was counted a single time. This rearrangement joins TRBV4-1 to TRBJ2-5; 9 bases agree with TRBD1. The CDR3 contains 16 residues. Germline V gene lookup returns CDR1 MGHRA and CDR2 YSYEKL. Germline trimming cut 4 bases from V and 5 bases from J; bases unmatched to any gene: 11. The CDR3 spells CASSLLSGTGSETQYF. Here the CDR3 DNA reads TGCGCCAGCAGCCTACTCTCCGGGACAGGGAGCGAGACCCAGTACTTC.

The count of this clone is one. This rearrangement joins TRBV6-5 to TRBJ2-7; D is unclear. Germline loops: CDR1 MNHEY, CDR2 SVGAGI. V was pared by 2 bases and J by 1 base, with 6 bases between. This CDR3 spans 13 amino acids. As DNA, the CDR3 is TGTGCCAGCAGTTACGGGCAATCCTACGAGCAGTACTTC. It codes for CASSYGQSYEQYF.

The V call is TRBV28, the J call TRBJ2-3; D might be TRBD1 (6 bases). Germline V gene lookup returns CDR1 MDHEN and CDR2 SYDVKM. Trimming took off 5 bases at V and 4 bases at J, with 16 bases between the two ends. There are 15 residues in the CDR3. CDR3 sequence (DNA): TGTGCCAGCAGTGCTACAGGGCTCTTCGCAGATACGCAGTATTTT. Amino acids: CASSATGLFADTQYF. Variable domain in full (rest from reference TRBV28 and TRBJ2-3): DVKVTQSSRYLVKRTGEKVFLECVQDMDHENMFWYRQDPGLGLRLIYFSYDVKMKEKGDIPEGYSVSREKKERFSLILESASTNQTSMYLCASSATGLFADTQYFGPGTRLTVL.

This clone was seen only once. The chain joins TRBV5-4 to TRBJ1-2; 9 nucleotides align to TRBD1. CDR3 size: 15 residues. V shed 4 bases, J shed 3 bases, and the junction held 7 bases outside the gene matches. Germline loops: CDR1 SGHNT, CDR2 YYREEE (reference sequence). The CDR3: CASSIDGTGHYGYTF. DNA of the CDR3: TGTGCCAGCAGCATAGACGGGACAGGGCACTATGGCTACACCTTC.

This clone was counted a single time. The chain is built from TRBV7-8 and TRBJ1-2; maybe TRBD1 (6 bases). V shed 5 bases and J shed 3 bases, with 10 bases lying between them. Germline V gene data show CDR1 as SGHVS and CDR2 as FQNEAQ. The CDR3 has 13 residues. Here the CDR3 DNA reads TGTGCCAGCAGCCCGTACAGGGACTATGGCTACACCTTC. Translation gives CASSPYRDYGYTF.

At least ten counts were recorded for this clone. Written as DNA, the CDR3 is TGTGCCAGCAGCCTCTGGACAGGGGAAACCGGGGAGCTGTTTTTT. As protein: CASSLWTGETGELFF. The chain combines TRBV5-4 with TRBJ2-2; the match to TRBD1 covers 9 bases. The CDR3 extends over 15 amino acids. CDR1 SGHNT and CDR2 YYREEE come from the germline V gene (reference sequence). V was clipped by 4 bases and J by 5 bases; unmatched bases: 6.

In nucleotides, the CDR3 is TGTGCCAGTAGTATCGGACAGGGGAGGTCCTACGAGCAGTACTTC. Its translation is CASSIGQGRSYEQYF. The chain employs TRBV19 and TRBJ2-7, with 9 bases aligning to TRBD1. The junction had 4 bases not matched to a gene; V was cut back by 3 bases and J by 1 base. The V gene's germline CDR1 is LNHDA and CDR2 SQIVND (reference sequence). This CDR3 is built from 15 residues.

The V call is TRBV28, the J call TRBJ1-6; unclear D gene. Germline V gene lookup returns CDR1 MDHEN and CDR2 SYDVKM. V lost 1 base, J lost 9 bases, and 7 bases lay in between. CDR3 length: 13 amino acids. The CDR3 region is CASSLLASSPLHF. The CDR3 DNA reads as TGTGCCAGCAGTTTATTGGCCAGTTCACCCCTCCACTTT.

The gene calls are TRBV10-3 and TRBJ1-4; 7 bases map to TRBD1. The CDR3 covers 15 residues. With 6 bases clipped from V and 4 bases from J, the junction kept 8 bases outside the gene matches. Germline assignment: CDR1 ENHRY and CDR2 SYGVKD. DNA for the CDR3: TGTGCCATCAGGGGCGACAGGGCCAGTAATGAAAAACTGTTTTTT. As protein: CAIRGDRASNEKLFF.

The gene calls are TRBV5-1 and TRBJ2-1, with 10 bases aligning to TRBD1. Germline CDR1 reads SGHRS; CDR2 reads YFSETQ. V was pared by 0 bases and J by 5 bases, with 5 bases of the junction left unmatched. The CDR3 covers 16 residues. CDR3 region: CASSLATGGTDNEQFF. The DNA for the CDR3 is TGCGCCAGCAGCTTGGCGACAGGGGGCACGGACAATGAGCAGTTCTTC.